Below are 14 T cell receptor beta chains sequenced from a single sample in a study of CD8 T cells in Susac syndrome. Reverse transcription of about 0.45 to 1 ug RNA was performed with random hexamers. TCRdb passed the immunoSEQ multiplex PCR reads through MiXCR, listing each CDR3 protein once. This sample has a few hundred thousand distinct CDR3 sequences; 95% occur once, and the top ten carry roughly 0.1%. The sequenced sample was CD4+ T cells from PBMCs. These TCRs come from a human donor with multiple sclerosis.

The genes are TRBV6-5 and TRBJ2-3; TRBD1 matches 7 bases. Germline V lookup: CDR1 MNHEY, CDR2 SVGAGI. V was clipped by 3 bases and J by 3 bases; unmatched bases: 3. The CDR3 length is 14 residues. This CDR3 is CASSYDRETDTQYF. Written as DNA, the CDR3 is TGTGCCAGCAGTTATGACAGGGAAACAGATACGCAGTATTTT.

The chain employs TRBV30 and TRBJ2-1, with TRBD1 matching 8 bases. J gave up 4 bases and V 4 bases, and 6 bases lay outside the gene matches. Germline lookup yields CDR1 GTSNPN and CDR2 SVGIG (reference sequence). The CDR3 sequence is 14 residues long. The CDR3 nucleotides are TGTGCCTGGAAAGGGACAGGAGGTTACAATGAGCAGTTCTTC. Amino acid sequence: CAWKGTGGYNEQFF.

The chain joins TRBV27 to TRBJ2-6; the D is unclear. CDR1 and CDR2 (germline): MNHEY, SMNVEV (reference sequence). The germline V and J ends were trimmed by 10 bases and 0 bases, with 16 bases remaining between them. The CDR3 consists of 16 residues. CDR3 region: CATPGPSPSGANVLTF. Here the CDR3 DNA reads TGTGCCACCCCCGGCCCCTCTCCCTCTGGGGCCAACGTCCTGACTTTC.

The chain employs TRBV15 and TRBJ1-5; D remains unclear. The V end lost 0 bases, the J end lost 6 bases, and 18 bases lay between the germline ends. Germline loops: CDR1 LNHNV, CDR2 YYDKDF (reference sequence). CDR3 size: 17 residues. The CDR3 DNA reads as TGTGCCACCAGCAGAGATAGTTTTGGAGTTGATGTTCAGCCCCAGCATTTT. Translating gives CATSRDSFGVDVQPQHF.

The chain uses TRBV3-1 and TRBJ2-7, with a weak D call TRBD1 (5 bases). Germline V lookup: CDR1 LGHDT, CDR2 YNNKEL (reference sequence). The CDR3 totals 13 residues. V was clipped by 1 base and J by 7 bases, with 11 bases between them. CDR3 coding DNA: TGTGCCAGCAGCCAAGGTCCAGGGTTGGAGCAGTACTTC. Translating it yields CASSQGPGLEQYF.

The chain couples TRBV29-1 to TRBJ2-2; TRBD1 might be the D (6 bases). The CDR3 extends over 13 amino acids. The V gene's germline CDR1 is SQVTM and CDR2 ANQGSEA. V dropped 6 bases and J dropped 4 bases, with 12 bases sitting between them. This CDR3 reads CSVGQRLTGELFF. The CDR3 nucleotides read TGCAGCGTGGGACAACGGCTCACCGGGGAGCTGTTTTTT.

This chain uses TRBV20-1 with TRBJ1-4; D call uncertain. Germline lookup yields CDR1 DFQATT and CDR2 SNEGSKA (reference sequence). This CDR3 is built from 13 residues. Trimming shortened V by 6 bases and J by 6 bases, and 14 bases separated the two germline ends. CDR3 amino acids: CSAQEGADEKLFF. In DNA form, the CDR3 reads TGCAGTGCCCAAGAGGGAGCAGATGAAAAACTGTTTTTT.

The CDR3 here is CSARGLAGIHNEQFF. The CDR3 nucleotides are TGCAGTGCTAGAGGACTAGCGGGGATCCACAATGAGCAGTTCTTC. V is TRBV20-1 and J is TRBJ2-1; 11 bases match TRBD2. The CDR3 contains 15 residues. The junction had 4 bases not matched to a gene; V was cut back by 1 base and J by 5 bases. The germline V gene encodes CDR1 DFQATT and CDR2 SNEGSKA (reference sequence).

The V gene is TRBV29-1, the J gene TRBJ2-3, with D perhaps matching TRBD1 (5 bases). From germline, CDR1 is SQVTM and CDR2 ANQGSEA. The V end lost 4 bases, the J end lost 3 bases, and 11 bases lay between the germline ends. The CDR3 totals 13 residues. CDR3 residues: CSVVGRVTDTQYF. The DNA for the CDR3 is TGCAGCGTTGTGGGCAGGGTAACAGATACGCAGTATTTT.

This chain links TRBV3-1 with TRBJ1-6; no definite D call. With 2 bases removed from V and 7 bases from J, the gap between germline ends came to 9 bases. Germline V gene sequence: CDR1 LGHDT, CDR2 YNNKEL (reference sequence). This CDR3 comprises 14 residues. CDR3 in amino acids: CASSQQVGNSPLHF. Here the CDR3 DNA reads TGTGCCAGCAGCCAACAGGTCGGAAATTCACCCCTCCACTTT. Complete variable domain (other parts from reference TRBV3-1 and TRBJ1-6): DTAVSQTPKYLVTQMGNDKSIKCEQNLGHDTMYWYKQDSKKFLKIMFSYNNKELIINETVPNRFSPKSPDKAHLNLHINSLELGDSAVYFCASSQQVGNSPLHFGNGTRLTVT.

This clonotype was observed once. V is TRBV2 and J is TRBJ1-2, with 7 bases aligning to TRBD1. V gave up 6 bases and J gave up 4 bases; unmatched junction bases: 5. This CDR3 region has 13 residues. The V gene's germline CDR1 is SNHLY and CDR2 FYNNEI. CDR3 in DNA: TGTGCCAGCAGGTACGGGACAGCCTATGGCTACACCTTC. It codes for CASRYGTAYGYTF.

V is TRBV12-3 or TRBV12-4 and J is TRBJ2-2; D is perhaps TRBD1 (5 bases). Trimming pared 3 bases from V and 7 bases from J, leaving 18 bases between. The CDR3 runs to 16 residues. The CDR3 region is CASSFVGTARGGELFF. CDR3 coding DNA: TGTGCCAGCAGTTTCGTAGGCACCGCTAGGGGCGGGGAGCTGTTTTTT.

CDR3 residues: CSPGRWDTEAFF. The CDR3 region has the DNA TGCAGCCCTGGTAGATGGGACACTGAAGCTTTCTTT. The chain couples TRBV29-1 to TRBJ1-1, with unresolved D. The CDR3 is made up of 12 amino acids. In germline, CDR1 is SQVTM, CDR2 ANQGSEA. The V and J ends lost 8 bases and 3 bases respectively, with 13 bases between them.

This sequence joins TRBV11-2 and TRBJ2-3; TRBD2 matches at 13 bases. Per germline, CDR1 SGHAT and CDR2 FQNNGV. The CDR3 covers 17 residues. Trimming removed 5 bases from V and 2 bases from J; junction bases left unmatched: 7. CDR3 sequence reads: CASSPRLAGGFTDTQYF. The DNA for the CDR3 is TGTGCCAGCAGCCCGCGACTAGCGGGGGGATTCACAGATACGCAGTATTTT.